The text below deals with one T cell receptor (beta chain). Its antigen is not identified. Clones were read by immunoSEQ multiplex PCR, and TCRdb kept only the in-frame ones, dropping some. Of 15,000 to 20,000 clones in the sample, more than 60% were seen once. There was relapse after autologous stem cell transplantation in every patient, and there was variation in brentuximab vedotin exposure. The record originates from a study of PD-1 blockade in classical Hodgkin lymphoma. About the research overall: The nivolumab dose that patients received was 3 mg/kg, given intravenously every 2 weeks.

Notes on the study in general: Undefined causes, possibly disease activity or prior therapy, underlie the repertoire differences. For complete responders, baseline diversity was comparable to that of newly diagnosed patients. Exclusion covered patients beginning nivolumab under 1 year post-ASCT.

The specimen was peripheral blood mononuclear cells (PBMCs), collected at baseline. The clonotype comes from a human donor with classical Hodgkin lymphoma.

Here the CDR3 DNA reads TGCGCCAGCAGCAGTACTAGCGGGGGCCGCGTTGAGGGGGAGACCCAGTACTTC. Translation gives CASSSTSGGRVEGETQYF. This sequence joins TRBV5-1 and TRBJ2-5; 11 bases map to TRBD2. The CDR3 sequence is 18 residues long. The germline CDR1 and CDR2 sequences are SGHRS and YFSETQ. The V gene end was trimmed by 4 bases and the J gene end by 5 bases; junction bases not matched to a gene: 16.